These 2 T cell receptor beta chains came from one sample sequenced in a study of T-cell memory formation after mild COVID-19. Via MiXCR, TCRdb re-called the 5' RACE reads, giving one row per CDR3 protein. Of around 430,000 distinct CDR3 sequences in the sample, more than 15% were seen once. The specimen sequenced was PBMCs or a T cell subset sorted from them (not recorded which). These TCRs come from a man younger than 35 who had mild COVID-19 (a few samples of this study predate the infection). Cell type and time point are not known.

This clonotype has only one observation. The rearrangement joins TRBV24-1 to TRBJ2-5; D gene uncertain. The V and J ends lost 6 bases and 4 bases respectively, with 17 bases between them. Per germline, CDR1 KGHDR and CDR2 SFDVKD. The CDR3 is made up of 15 amino acids. For the CDR3, the DNA is TGTGCCACCAGTTTGGGATCCGGCGGTGGAGAGACCCAGTACTTC. Protein product: CATSLGSGGGETQYF.

The chain couples TRBV11-1 to TRBJ1-1; tentatively, D is TRBD1 (5 bases). The V end was cut by 6 bases, the J end by 10 bases, with 12 bases between. This CDR3 is 11 amino acids long. Germline CDR1 and CDR2: SGHAT and FQDESV (reference sequence). The CDR3 is CASRTSGGAFF. The CDR3 region has the DNA TGTGCCAGCAGAACGAGTGGGGGAGCTTTCTTT.